The T cell receptor beta chain described here comes from a study of T-cell memory formation after mild COVID-19. Germline trimming cut 8 bases from V and 5 bases from J; bases unmatched to any gene: 7. Germline values: CDR1 LGHDT, CDR2 YNNKEL (reference sequence). The CDR3 is 13 residues long. TCRdb re-called the 5' RACE reads with MiXCR, one entry per CDR3 protein. The data hold about 600,000 distinct CDR3 sequences, with about 22% observed a single time. V is TRBV3-1 and J is TRBJ1-1; 8 nucleotides align to TRBD1. The clonotype comes from an adult woman who had mild COVID-19 (a few samples of this study predate the infection). Cell type and time point are not known. The sample comprised PBMCs or a T cell subset sorted from them (not recorded which). The DNA for the CDR3 is TGTGCCAGCGCACGAGACAGGGGAACTGAAGCTTTCTTT. Its protein is CASARDRGTEAFF.